The 31 T cell receptor beta chains below were found in one sample sequenced in a study of tumor and adjacent non-tumor tissue in lung cancer. RNA was extracted from bulk tissue without any cell sorting. The library came from three nested PCR rounds adapted from ARM-PCR protocols. MiXCR was run by TCRdb on the multiplex PCR reads, yielding one entry per CDR3 protein. Here the sample spans just over 200,000 distinct CDR3 sequences, about 71% being singletons. Sequences were obtained from lung tumor tissue. The origin of the receptors is a man aged 55 to 70 with non-small cell lung cancer.

This sequence joins TRBV10-2 and TRBJ1-5; perhaps D is TRBD1 or TRBD2 (5 bases each). Gene TRBJ2-3 matches the end of the DNA better, so the J call may be wrong. Germline V gene data show CDR1 as WSHSY and CDR2 as SAAADI. This CDR3 region has 14 residues. In DNA, the CDR3 is TGCGCCAGCAGTGAGTCCGGGGCCAGTCAGCCCCAGTATTTT. Amino acids: CASSESGASQPQYF.

Turning to this clonotype: The junction shows a germline mismatch at one end, possibly a read error. This chain uses TRBV4-1 with TRBJ1-2, with a possible D match to TRBD1 (5 bases). This CDR3 is 13 amino acids long. The V gene's germline CDR1 is MGHRA and CDR2 YSYEKL. This chain's CDR3 is CASNQPRGYGYAF. CDR3 DNA sequence: TGCGCCAGCAACCAGCCTCGGGGCTATGGCTACGCCTTC.

V and J are TRBV29-1 and TRBJ2-3; 8 bases match TRBD2. Germline CDR1 is SQVTM and CDR2 is ANQGSEA. V shed 3 bases and J 6 bases; nucleotides not matched to a gene: 5. The CDR3 contains 13 residues. The chain's CDR3 is CSVEGGGRDTQYF. As DNA, the CDR3 is TGCAGCGTTGAGGGCGGGGGGCGGGATACGCAGTATTTT.

The sample holds one count of this clonotype. Here the CDR3 omits its conserved ending phenylalanine or tryptophan, so a read error is the likely source. V and J are TRBV5-1 and TRBJ2-7, with D perhaps being TRBD1 or TRBD2 (5 bases each). Per germline, CDR1 SGHRS and CDR2 YFSETQ. The germline V and J ends were trimmed by 4 bases and 3 bases, with 8 bases remaining between them. This CDR3 has 12 residues. The CDR3 loop is CASSRGSYEQYL. CDR3 bases: TGCGCCAGCAGCCGGGGCAGCTACGAGCAGTACTTA.

For this clonotype: With a much larger clone just one base away, this may be a read error. V and J are TRBV6-1 and TRBJ1-1; D might be TRBD1 (5 bases). Trimming cost V 8 bases and J 0 bases, with 13 bases left between them. This CDR3 contains 14 residues. CDR1 is MNHNS and CDR2 is SASEGT in the germline V gene. The CDR3 sequence: CASEPAGVNTEAFF. The CDR3 bases are TGTGCCAGCGAGCCCGCGGGGGTGAACACTGAAGCTTTCTTT.

A word on this clonotype: This may arise from a read error, as a much more abundant clone is one base away. The chain is built from TRBV20-1 and TRBJ2-7; no reliable D call. The CDR3 covers 12 residues. V lost 3 bases and J lost 7, with 13 bases in between. The germline CDR1 and CDR2 sequences are DFQATT and SNEGSKA (reference sequence). CDR3 sequence reads: CSARLRKREQYF. DNA for the CDR3: TGCAGTGCTAGGCTGAGGAAGAGGGAGCAGTACTTC.

This clonotype was recorded a few times. A much larger clonotype is one base distant, so this may be a read error. The gene calls are TRBV20-1 and TRBJ2-2; possible D gene TRBD2, 5 bases. The V gene lost 3 bases and the J gene lost 4 bases, with 9 bases spanning the gap. This CDR3 region has 13 residues. Germline V CDR1 and CDR2: DFQATT, SNEGSKA (reference sequence). CDR3 bases: TGCAGTGCTAGCGGGATCTCCACCGGGGAGCTGTTTTTT. Protein: CSASGISTGELFF.

This clonotype showed up just a few times. The chain recombines TRBV12-3 or TRBV12-4 with TRBJ2-6, with TRBD1 matching 9 bases. The junction had 4 bases not matched to a gene; V was cut back by 4 bases and J by 3 bases. CDR3 length: 16 residues. The CDR3 protein is CASSWTGDNGANVLTF. In DNA, the CDR3 is TGTGCCAGCAGTTGGACAGGGGACAATGGGGCCAACGTCCTGACTTTC.

In regard to this clonotype: The final CDR3 position lacks the conserved phenylalanine or tryptophan, pointing to a likely read error. The CDR3 region is CASSIRTEAFL. DNA of the CDR3: TGTGCCAGCAGCATCCGGACTGAAGCTTTCTTA. The chain carries TRBV11-3 and TRBJ1-1; D uncertain. This CDR3 contains 11 residues. Per germline, CDR1 SGHNT and CDR2 YENEEA. The V end was cut by 5 bases, the J end by 5 bases, with 6 bases between.

On this clonotype itself: A junction boundary mismatches the germline segment, possibly from a read error. The chain uses TRBV11-2 and TRBJ2-5; TRBD1 matches 11 bases. This CDR3 spans 15 amino acids. Looked up from germline, CDR1 is SGHAT and CDR2 is FQNNGV. DNA for the CDR3: TGTGCCAGCAGGTTAGGTGGGACAGGGGGAGAGACCCAGTACTTC. Translation: CASRLGGTGGETQYF.

As concerns this clonotype: At one end the junction does not follow the germline gene, possibly because of a read error. V usage is TRBV6-5 and J usage is TRBJ1-6, with D possibly TRBD1 on 5 matching bases. Germline V gene sequence: CDR1 MNHEY, CDR2 SVGAGI. This CDR3 is 16 amino acids long. The CDR3 DNA sequence: TGTGTCAGCAGTTCCTGGGGGGGAAACTCTAACTCACCCCTCCACTTT. It translates to CVSSSWGGNSNSPLHF.

In regard to this clonotype: One end of the junction fails to match germline, which may point to a read error. The chain joins TRBV28 to TRBJ2-1; TRBD2 aligns across 7 bases. The CDR3 covers 13 residues. Germline CDR1 is MDHEN and CDR2 is SYDVKM. The CDR3 loop reads CASCWTSYNEQFF. For the CDR3, the DNA is TGCGCCAGCTGTTGGACTAGCTACAATGAGCAGTTCTTC.

With respect to this clonotype: One end of the junction varies from germline; a read error may be responsible. CDR3 residues: CASSLVGNTVAFF. Written as DNA, the CDR3 is TGTGCCAGCAGTTTGGTGGGGAACACTGTAGCTTTCTTT. V is TRBV12-3 or TRBV12-4 and J is TRBJ1-1; D not resolved. The CDR3 has 13 amino acids.

This clonotype appeared a single time. This sequence joins TRBV20-1 and TRBJ1-2; the match to TRBD1 covers 8 bases. With V trimmed by 1 base and J by 4 bases, 5 bases remained unmatched. The germline CDR1 and CDR2 sequences are DFQATT and SNEGSKA (reference sequence). The CDR3 is made up of 14 amino acids. The CDR3 bases are TGCAGTGCTAGAGGGGACAGGTACTTCTATGGCTACACCTTC. Residues: CSARGDRYFYGYTF.

Concerning this clonotype itself: A much larger clonotype is one base distant, so this may be a read error. The conserved phenylalanine or tryptophan normally closing the CDR3 is absent here, so this likely arose from a read error. The chain is built from TRBV12-3 or TRBV12-4 and TRBJ1-1; 9 positions match TRBD1. The CDR3 totals 15 residues. Trimming took 6 bases from V and 3 from J; bases not matched to a gene: 8. The CDR3 region is CASRLNRGRDTEAFC. The CDR3 coding sequence is TGTGCCAGCAGGTTAAACAGGGGGCGCGACACTGAAGCTTTCTGT.

Turning to this clonotype: The junction departs from the called germline gene at one end, perhaps through a read error. The chain employs TRBV4-3 and TRBJ1-6; D might be TRBD1 (6 bases). From germline, CDR1 is LGHNA and CDR2 YSLEER. The CDR3 contains 12 residues. The CDR3 reads CASIQQGSPLHF. In DNA form, the CDR3 reads TGCGCCAGCATCCAACAGGGTTCACCCCTCCACTTT.

Remarks on this clonotype: No conserved phenylalanine or tryptophan ends this CDR3, so it is likely a read error. The genes are TRBV11-2 and TRBJ2-5, with D unresolved. Per germline, CDR1 SGHAT and CDR2 FQNNGV. Trimming left V 5 bases short and J 5 bases short, with 15 bases between. This CDR3 comprises 14 residues. CDR3 residues: CASSQRRTGETQYL. The CDR3 nucleotides read TGTGCCAGCAGCCAACGACGGACCGGGGAGACCCAGTACCTA.

By share of the sample, this clonotype is medium-sized (0.01 to 0.1%). CDR3 sequence reads: CSAPKTGMQETQYF. For the CDR3, the DNA is TGCAGTGCTCCTAAGACAGGGATGCAAGAGACCCAGTACTTC. J is TRBJ2-5 and V is TRBV20-1; 7 bases map to TRBD1. J was trimmed by 2 bases and V by 5 bases; bases with no gene match: 8. CDR3 length: 14 amino acids. Germline CDR1 and CDR2: DFQATT and SNEGSKA (reference sequence).

The chain uses TRBV6-2 or TRBV6-3 and TRBJ1-5, with D possibly being TRBD1 (6 bases). V shed 7 bases and J shed 0 bases, with 19 bases lying between them. The CDR3 is 17 residues long. CDR1 is MNHEY and CDR2 is SVGEGT in the germline V gene. The DNA for the CDR3 is TGTGCCAGCAAGGGGGACATATGGGGGGCTAGCAATCAGCCCCAGCATTTT. It translates to CASKGDIWGASNQPQHF.

Turning to this clonotype: One junction end does not reproduce the germline sequence, and a read error may be involved. The V and J genes are TRBV2 and TRBJ2-5; D might be TRBD1 (5 bases). Germline V CDR1 and CDR2: SNHLY, FYNNEI. The CDR3 is 14 residues long. The CDR3 protein is CASRGPPSQEAQYF. The CDR3 DNA reads as TGTGCCAGTAGGGGCCCCCCGAGCCAAGAGGCCCAGTACTTC.

With respect to this clonotype: This may be a read error, as it is one base from a much larger clone. The chain combines TRBV12-5 with TRBJ2-1, with 10 positions matching TRBD2. This CDR3 comprises 13 residues. CDR1 is LGHNT, CDR2 FRNRAP, per germline. CDR3 in amino acids: CASRTSGASGQFF. CDR3 nucleotides: TGTGCCAGTCGAACTAGCGGGGCTAGCGGGCAGTTCTTC.

In regard to this clonotype: The conserved closing phenylalanine or tryptophan is absent in this CDR3, likely reflecting a read error. The chain has TRBV20-1 and TRBJ1-5; D gene unclear. This CDR3 is built from 13 residues. The V end was cut by 2 bases, the J end by 0 bases, with 5 bases between. The germline gives CDR1 DFQATT, CDR2 SNEGSKA (reference sequence). As DNA, the CDR3 is TGCAGTGCTAGACAGGATAGCAATCAGCCCCAGCATATT. Translated, it gives CSARQDSNQPQHI.

As to this clonotype: The conserved final phenylalanine or tryptophan is absent from the CDR3, which likely points to a read error. This chain links TRBV13 with TRBJ1-2; tentative D call: TRBD1 (6 bases). Between the trimmed V and J ends, which lost 7 bases and 2 bases, there was a span of 11 bases. The CDR3 totals 13 residues. Germline loops: CDR1 PRHDT, CDR2 FYEKMQ (reference sequence). CDR3 loop: CASNRGQNYGYTL. CDR3 in DNA: TGTGCCAGCAACCGCGGACAGAACTATGGCTACACCCTC.

Only a few counts were recorded for this clonotype. This could be a read error, since a much larger clone is one nucleotide away. This chain connects TRBV20-1 to TRBJ1-5; tentatively, D is TRBD1 (5 bases). CDR3 size: 13 residues. The germline V gene has CDR1 DFQATT and CDR2 SNEGSKA (reference sequence). V was shortened by 8 bases and J by 5 bases, with 16 bases between the two germline ends. The CDR3 DNA reads as TGCAGTCGGGAACCGGGGCCCCATCAGCCCCAGCATTTT. It yields the protein CSREPGPHQPQHF.

This clonotype was counted a single time. The CDR3 bases are TGTGCCAGCAGAAGGAGAGGGGGTCCCTCTGAAGCTTTCTTT. Protein: CASRRRGGPSEAFF. The genes are TRBV6-2 or TRBV6-3 and TRBJ1-1; a possible D gene is TRBD1 (6 bases). V lost 6 bases to trimming and J lost 6 bases, with 17 bases between them. The CDR3 sequence is 14 residues long. Germline V gene lookup returns CDR1 MNHEY and CDR2 SVGEGT.

The J gene is TRBJ2-3, the V gene TRBV5-4; D not certain. Germline-derived CDR1 and CDR2 are SGHNT and YYREEE (reference sequence). The CDR3 totals 13 residues. The CDR3 region has the DNA TGTGTCAACAGCAGACGACTCTTCGATACGCAGTATTTT. Translated: CVNSRRLFDTQYF.

Comment on this clonotype: The junction does not match germline at one end; this may be a read error. This chain joins TRBV7-9 and TRBJ2-3; D is unresolved. This CDR3 spans 13 amino acids. Germline CDR1 and CDR2: SEHNR and FQNEAQ (reference sequence). CDR3 region: CTSSTYSADTQYF. The CDR3 nucleotides are TGTACCAGCAGCACTTACAGTGCAGATACGCAGTATTTT. Variable domain in full (rest from reference TRBV7-9 and TRBJ2-3): DTGVSQNPRHKITKRGQNVTFRCDPISEHNRLYWYRQTLGQGPEFLTYFQNEAQLEKSRLLSDRFSAERPKGSFSTLEIQRTEQGDSAMYLCTSSTYSADTQYFGPGTRLTVL.

Ten or more counts support this clonotype. This sequence joins TRBV6-6 and TRBJ1-6; D unresolved. V shed 3 bases and J shed 11 bases, with 8 bases lying between them. In germline, CDR1 is MNHNY, CDR2 SVGAGI (reference sequence). The CDR3 spans 12 residues. The CDR3 here is CASSYGRAPLHF. CDR3 bases: TGTGCCAGCAGTTATGGCAGAGCACCCCTCCACTTT.

This clonotype was detected only a few times. Being one base from a much bigger clone, this may be a read error. The rearrangement joins TRBV20-1 to TRBJ2-1, with 10 bases that match TRBD2. This CDR3 contains 15 residues. Germline CDR1 and CDR2: DFQATT and SNEGSKA (reference sequence). The DNA of the CDR3 is TGCAGTGTTAGAGGGGGACTAGCGTTATACAATGAGCAGTTCTTC. Translation gives CSVRGGLALYNEQFF.

On this clonotype itself: An end of the junction differs from the germline gene, which may be a read error. The gene calls are TRBV12-3 or TRBV12-4 and TRBJ2-2; possible D gene TRBD2, 5 bases. The CDR3 has 14 amino acids. In DNA, the CDR3 is TGTGCCAGCAGTTTACAACCGGGGTTTGGGGAGTTGTTTTTT. This gives the protein CASSLQPGFGELFF.

This clonotype was counted many times. The rearrangement uses TRBV5-5 and TRBJ2-3, with D perhaps matching TRBD2 (6 bases). The CDR3 has 17 residues. V was trimmed by 0 bases and J by 5 bases, leaving 19 bases between them. CDR1 and CDR2 from the germline V gene are SGHKS and YYEKEE (reference sequence). The CDR3 DNA follows: TGTGCCAGCAGCTTGGTAGCGGCCCAGGGATATATAGATACGCAGTATTTT. This sequence encodes CASSLVAAQGYIDTQYF.